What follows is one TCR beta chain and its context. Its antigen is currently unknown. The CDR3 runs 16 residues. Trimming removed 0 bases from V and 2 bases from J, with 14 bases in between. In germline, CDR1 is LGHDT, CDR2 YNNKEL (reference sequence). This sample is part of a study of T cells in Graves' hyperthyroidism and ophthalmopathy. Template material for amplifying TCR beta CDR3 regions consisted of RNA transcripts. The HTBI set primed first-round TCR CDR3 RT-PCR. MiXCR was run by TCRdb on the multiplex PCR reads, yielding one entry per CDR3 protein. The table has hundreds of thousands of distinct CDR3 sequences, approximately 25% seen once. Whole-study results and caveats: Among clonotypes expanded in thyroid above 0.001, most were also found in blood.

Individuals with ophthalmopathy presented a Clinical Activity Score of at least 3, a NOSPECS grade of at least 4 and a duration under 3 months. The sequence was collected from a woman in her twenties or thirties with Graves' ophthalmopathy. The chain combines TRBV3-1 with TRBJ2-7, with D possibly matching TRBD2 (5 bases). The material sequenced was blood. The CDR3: CASSQDQGRRTYEQYF. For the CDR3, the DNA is TGTGCCAGCAGCCAAGATCAAGGTCGGAGGACCTACGAGCAGTACTTC.